The clone carrying this TCR beta chain was counted ten times or more. The target antigen is unknown. V was shortened by 7 bases and J by 1 base, with 11 bases between the two germline ends. This CDR3 is 14 amino acids long. This record comes from a study of CD8 T cells in ankylosing spondylitis. It was by quantitative 5'-RACE with molecular barcodes that TCR beta libraries were made. One entry per CDR3 protein, called by TCRdb with MiXCR from the 5' RACE reads. The profile shows about 220,000 distinct CDR3 sequences, roughly 25% of them singletons. Whole-study results and caveats: The authors reported significant enrichment of disease-linked clones in matched ankylosing spondylitis synovial fluid. A TCR beta motif made of under 10 highly homologous variants seemed typical of ankylosing spondylitis blood. Earlier work had already found some motif variants in reactive arthritis synovial fluid and blood.

Sequenced material: blood, either unsorted or a sorted T cell fraction (not recorded which). V gene TRBV12-3 or TRBV12-4 combines with J gene TRBJ2-1; perhaps TRBD2 as D (5 bases). This receptor was identified in a male donor with ankylosing spondylitis or in good health (not recorded which). The CDR3 DNA reads as TGTGCCAGCACCAGAACGGGATCCTACAATGAGCAGTTCTTC. This sequence encodes CASTRTGSYNEQFF.